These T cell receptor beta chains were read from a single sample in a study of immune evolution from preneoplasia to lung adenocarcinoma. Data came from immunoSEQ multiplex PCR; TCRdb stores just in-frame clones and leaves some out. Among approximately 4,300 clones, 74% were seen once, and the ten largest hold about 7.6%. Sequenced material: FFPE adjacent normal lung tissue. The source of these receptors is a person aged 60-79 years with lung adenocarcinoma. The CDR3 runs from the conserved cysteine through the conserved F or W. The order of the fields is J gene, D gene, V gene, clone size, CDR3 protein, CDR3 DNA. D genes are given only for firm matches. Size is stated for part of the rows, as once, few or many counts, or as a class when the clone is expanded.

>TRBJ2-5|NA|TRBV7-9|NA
CASSRAANQETQYF
TGTGCCAGCAGTCGCGCCGCCAACCAAGAGACCCAGTACTTC
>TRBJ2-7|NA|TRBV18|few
CASSPRQDSGEQYF
TGTGCCAGCTCACCGCGACAGGATTCGGGAGAGCAGTACTTC
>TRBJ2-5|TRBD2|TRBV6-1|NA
CASSEQAGASETQYF
TGTGCCAGCAGTGAACAGGCGGGAGCTTCAGAGACCCAGTACTTC
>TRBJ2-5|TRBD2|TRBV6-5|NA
CASSYPGLAYQETQYF
TGTGCCAGCAGTTACCCTGGACTAGCGTACCAAGAGACCCAGTACTTC
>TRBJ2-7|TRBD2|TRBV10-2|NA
CASSWTSGTYEQYF
TGCGCCAGCAGTTGGACTAGCGGGACCTACGAGCAGTACTTC
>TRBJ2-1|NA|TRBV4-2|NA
CASSQDRGTYNEQFF
TGTGCCAGCAGCCAAGACAGAGGAACCTACAATGAGCAGTTCTTC
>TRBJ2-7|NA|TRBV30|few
CAWSVLHRSYEQYF
TGTGCCTGGAGTGTTCTTCATAGATCCTACGAGCAGTACTTC
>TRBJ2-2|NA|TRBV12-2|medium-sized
CASRLGLALGTGELFF
TGTGCAAGTCGCTTAGGCCTAGCTTTAGGCACCGGGGAGCTGTTTTTT
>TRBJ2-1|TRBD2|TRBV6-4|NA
CASSVSGNSYNEQFF
TGTGCCAGCAGTGTAAGCGGGAACTCCTACAATGAGCAGTTCTTC
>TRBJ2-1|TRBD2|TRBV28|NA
CASSTTAGGAGEQFF
TGTGCCAGCAGCACAACCGCGGGAGGGGCCGGGGAGCAGTTCTTC
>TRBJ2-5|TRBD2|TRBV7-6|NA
CASSLAGGQETQYF
TGTGCCAGCAGCTTAGCGGGAGGGCAAGAGACCCAGTACTTC
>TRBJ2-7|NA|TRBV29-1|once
CSVDPSGTGNEQYF
TGCAGCGTTGATCCTTCGGGGACGGGTAACGAGCAGTACTTC
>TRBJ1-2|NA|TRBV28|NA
CASSPPISNLRGYTF
TGTGCCAGCAGTCCTCCCATAAGTAATTTGCGCGGCTACACCTTC
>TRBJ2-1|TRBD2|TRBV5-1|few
CASSETSGSMGEQFF
TGCGCCAGCAGCGAGACTAGCGGGAGTATGGGTGAGCAGTTCTTC
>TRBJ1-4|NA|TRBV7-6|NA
CASSSRHLSNEKLFF
TGTGCCAGCAGCTCAAGACACCTCAGTAATGAAAAACTGTTTTTT
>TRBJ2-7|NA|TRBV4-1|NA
CASSQDGRKRDSTYEQYF
TGCGCCAGCAGCCAAGACGGGCGGAAACGGGACTCAACCTACGAGCAGTACTTC
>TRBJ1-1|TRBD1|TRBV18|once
CASSPVPGQGTMNTEAFF
TGTGCCAGCTCCCCAGTCCCGGGACAGGGGACAATGAACACTGAAGCTTTCTTT
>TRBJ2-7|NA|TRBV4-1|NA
CASSQGGGLSSYEQYF
TGCGCCAGCAGCCAAGGTGGCGGCCTAAGCTCCTACGAGCAGTACTTC
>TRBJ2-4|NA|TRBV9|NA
CASSDTPGTDIQYF
TGTGCCAGCAGCGACACCCCAGGGACCGACATTCAGTACTTC
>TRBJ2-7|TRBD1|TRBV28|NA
CASRLGQGVREQYF
TGTGCCAGCAGACTGGGACAGGGGGTGAGGGAGCAGTACTTC
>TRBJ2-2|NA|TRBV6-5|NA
CASSYGRNTGELFF
TGTGCCAGCAGTTACGGGAGAAACACCGGGGAGCTGTTTTTT
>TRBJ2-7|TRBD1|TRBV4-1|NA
CASSQENRGYTYEQYF
TGCGCCAGCAGCCAAGAGAACAGGGGGTACACCTACGAGCAGTACTTC
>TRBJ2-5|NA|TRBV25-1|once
CASSELGDIRETQYF
TGTGCCAGCAGTGAATTAGGCGACATACGGGAGACCCAGTACTTC
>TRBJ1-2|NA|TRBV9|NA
CASSPSGEGYGYTF
TGTGCCAGCAGCCCCTCCGGGGAGGGCTATGGCTACACCTTC
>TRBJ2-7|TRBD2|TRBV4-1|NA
CASSRTPGTSGRAGGSEQYF
TGCGCCAGCAGCCGTACGCCCGGGACTAGCGGGAGGGCCGGTGGGAGCGAGCAGTACTTC
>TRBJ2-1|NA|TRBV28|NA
CASMEQSYNEQFF
TGTGCCAGCATGGAACAGTCATACAATGAGCAGTTCTTC
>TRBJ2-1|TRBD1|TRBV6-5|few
CASSSLSGQGFFEQFF
TGTGCCAGCAGTTCATTATCGGGACAGGGGTTTTTTGAGCAGTTCTTC
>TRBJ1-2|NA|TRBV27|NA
CASSPSGGNYGYTF
TGTGCCAGCAGTCCCTCGGGGGGAAACTATGGCTACACCTTC
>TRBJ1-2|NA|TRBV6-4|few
CASSQTPQGIYGYTF
TGTGCCAGCAGTCAGACTCCACAAGGGATCTATGGCTACACCTTC
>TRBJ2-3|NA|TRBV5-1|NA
CASSLPTDTQYF
TGCGCCAGCAGCTTGCCCACAGATACGCAGTATTTT
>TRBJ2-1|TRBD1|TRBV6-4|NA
CASSDSVGQGSNEQFF
TGTGCCAGCAGTGACAGTGTGGGACAGGGGTCAAATGAGCAGTTCTTC
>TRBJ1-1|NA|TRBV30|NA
CAWRNGPDTEAFF
TGTGCCTGGAGGAACGGACCCGACACTGAAGCTTTCTTT
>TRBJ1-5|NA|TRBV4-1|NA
CASSQVGDQPQHF
TGCGCCAGCAGCCAAGTAGGGGATCAGCCCCAGCATTTT
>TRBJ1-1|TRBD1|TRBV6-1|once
CASTLFTGGASEAFF
TGTGCCAGCACTCTCTTTACAGGGGGCGCATCTGAAGCTTTCTTT
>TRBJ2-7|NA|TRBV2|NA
CASSSGVRYEQYF
TGTGCCAGCAGCTCAGGAGTTCGGTACGAGCAGTACTTC
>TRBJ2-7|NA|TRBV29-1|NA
CSVGATGSYEQYF
TGCAGCGTTGGAGCAACAGGGAGCTACGAGCAGTACTTC
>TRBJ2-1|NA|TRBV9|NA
CASSVGSSYNEQFF
TGTGCCAGCAGCGTAGGCAGCTCCTACAATGAGCAGTTCTTC
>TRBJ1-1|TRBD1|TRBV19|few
CASSRRRTGITEAFF
TGTGCCAGTAGTCGAAGGAGGACAGGGATCACTGAAGCTTTCTTT
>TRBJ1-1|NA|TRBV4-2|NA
CASSQDEGGNTEAFF
TGTGCCAGCAGCCAAGACGAGGGGGGTAACACTGAAGCTTTCTTT
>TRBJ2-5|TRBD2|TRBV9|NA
CASSAPEGLQETQYF
TGTGCCAGCAGTGCCCCTGAGGGACTACAAGAGACCCAGTACTTC
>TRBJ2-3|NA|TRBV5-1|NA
CASSVDSSLAAVTQYF
TGCGCCAGCAGCGTGGACAGTTCCTTGGCCGCAGTTACGCAGTATTTT
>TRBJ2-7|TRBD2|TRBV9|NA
CASSPGLAGAYEQYF
TGTGCCAGCAGCCCAGGGCTAGCGGGGGCCTACGAGCAGTACTTC
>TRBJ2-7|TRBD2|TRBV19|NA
CASSIGGTNTATYEQYF
TGTGCCAGTAGTATAGGGGGGACTAACACGGCCACCTACGAGCAGTACTTC
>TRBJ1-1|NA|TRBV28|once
CASSRTAEAFF
TGTGCCAGCAGTAGGACGGCTGAAGCTTTCTTT
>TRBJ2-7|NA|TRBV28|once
CASSEGSSGREQYF
TGTGCCAGCAGTGAGGGGTCCAGTGGACGAGAGCAGTACTTC
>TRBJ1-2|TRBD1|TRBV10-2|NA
CASRRASGGYGYTF
TGCGCCAGCAGGAGAGCGTCAGGGGGCTATGGCTACACCTTC
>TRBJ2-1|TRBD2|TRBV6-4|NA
CASSDSPSGSYNEQFF
TGTGCCAGCAGTGACTCTCCTAGCGGCTCCTACAATGAGCAGTTCTTC
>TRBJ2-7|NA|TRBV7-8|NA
CASSLDSRSYEQYF
TGTGCCAGCAGCCTGGACTCAAGGAGCTACGAGCAGTACTTC
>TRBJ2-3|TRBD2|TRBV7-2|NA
CASSTGLAGSTDTQYF
TGTGCCAGCAGCACCGGACTAGCGGGAAGCACAGATACGCAGTATTTT
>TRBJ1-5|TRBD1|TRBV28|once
CASSPPTGGNQPQHF
TGTGCCAGCAGCCCCCCTACAGGGGGCAATCAGCCCCAGCATTTT